This T cell receptor (beta chain) was sequenced in a study of blood T cell repertoires in COVID-19. Study in general: The United States, Italy and Spain supplied acute and convalescent COVID-19 samples. In each case, the material was cDNA or gDNA derived from T cells, B-cell-depleted T cells, or PBMCs.

Deletions cut 5 bases from V and 8 bases from J, with 14 bases between. The germline CDR1 and CDR2 sequences are SGHVS and FNYEAQ. The CDR3 is 13 residues long. Data came from immunoSEQ multiplex PCR; TCRdb stores just in-frame clones and leaves some out. The sample lists more than 20,000 clones, 70% to 90% occurring once. This TCR came from a human donor with active COVID-19. The donor label of this sample is uncertain. The chain joins TRBV7-6 to TRBJ2-3, with TRBD2 as a possible D gene (5 bases). Sequenced material: peripheral blood. The CDR3 DNA is TGTGCCAGCAGCACATGGACGGACTCTACGCAGTATTTT. Translated, it gives CASSTWTDSTQYF.